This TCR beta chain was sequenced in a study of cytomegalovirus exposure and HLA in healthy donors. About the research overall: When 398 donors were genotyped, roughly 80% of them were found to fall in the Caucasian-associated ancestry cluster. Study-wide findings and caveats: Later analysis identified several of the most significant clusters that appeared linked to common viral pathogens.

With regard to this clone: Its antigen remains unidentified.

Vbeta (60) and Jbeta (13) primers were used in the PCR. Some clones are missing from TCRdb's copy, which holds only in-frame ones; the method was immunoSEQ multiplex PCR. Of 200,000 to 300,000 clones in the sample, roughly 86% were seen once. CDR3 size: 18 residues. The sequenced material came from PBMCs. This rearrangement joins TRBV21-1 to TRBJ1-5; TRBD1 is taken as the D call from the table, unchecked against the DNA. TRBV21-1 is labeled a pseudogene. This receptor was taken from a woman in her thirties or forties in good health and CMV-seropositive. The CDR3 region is CASSKGTGGDYSNQPQHF. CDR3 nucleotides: TGTGCCAGCAGCAAGGGGACAGGGGGCGATTATAGCAATCAGCCCCAGCATTTT.